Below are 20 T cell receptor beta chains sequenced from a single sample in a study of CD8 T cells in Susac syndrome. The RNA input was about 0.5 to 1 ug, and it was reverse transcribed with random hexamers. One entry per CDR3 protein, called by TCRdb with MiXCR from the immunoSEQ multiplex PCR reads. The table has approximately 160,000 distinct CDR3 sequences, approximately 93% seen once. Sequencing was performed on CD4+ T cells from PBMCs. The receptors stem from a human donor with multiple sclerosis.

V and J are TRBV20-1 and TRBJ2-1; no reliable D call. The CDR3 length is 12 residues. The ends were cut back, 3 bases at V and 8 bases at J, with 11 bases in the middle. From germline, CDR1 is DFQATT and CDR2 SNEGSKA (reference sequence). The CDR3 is CSASGWADEQFF. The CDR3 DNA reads TGCAGTGCTAGTGGGTGGGCTGATGAGCAGTTCTTC.

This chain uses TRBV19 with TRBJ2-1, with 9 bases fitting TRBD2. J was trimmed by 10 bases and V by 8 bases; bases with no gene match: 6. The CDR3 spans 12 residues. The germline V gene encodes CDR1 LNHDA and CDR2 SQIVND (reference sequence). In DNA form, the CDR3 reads TGTGCCAGTGGCGGGAGGGCTAGGGAGCAGTTCTTC. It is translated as CASGGRAREQFF.

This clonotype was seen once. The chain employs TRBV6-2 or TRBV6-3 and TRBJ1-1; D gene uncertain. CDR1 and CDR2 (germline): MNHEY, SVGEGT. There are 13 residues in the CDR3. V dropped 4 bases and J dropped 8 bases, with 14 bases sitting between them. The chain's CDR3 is CASSSPAPHEAFF. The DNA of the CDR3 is TGTGCCAGCAGTTCCCCCGCCCCCCACGAAGCTTTCTTT.

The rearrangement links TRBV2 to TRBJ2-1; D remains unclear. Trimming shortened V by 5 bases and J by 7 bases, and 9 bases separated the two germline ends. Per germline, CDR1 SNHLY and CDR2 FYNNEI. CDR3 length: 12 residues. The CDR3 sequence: CASSQTSNEQFF. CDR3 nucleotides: TGTGCCAGCAGTCAGACCTCTAATGAGCAGTTCTTC.

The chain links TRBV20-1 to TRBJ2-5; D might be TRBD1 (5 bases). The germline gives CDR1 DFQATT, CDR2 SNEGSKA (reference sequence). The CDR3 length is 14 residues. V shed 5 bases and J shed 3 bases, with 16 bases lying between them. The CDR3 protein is CSAEVAGLEETQYF. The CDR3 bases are TGCAGTGCTGAGGTGGCAGGGCTGGAAGAGACCCAGTACTTC.

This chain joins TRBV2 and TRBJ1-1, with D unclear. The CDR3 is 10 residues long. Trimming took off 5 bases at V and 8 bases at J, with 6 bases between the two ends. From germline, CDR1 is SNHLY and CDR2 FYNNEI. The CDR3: CASSRGEAFF. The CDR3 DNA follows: TGTGCCAGCAGTCGAGGGGAAGCTTTCTTT.

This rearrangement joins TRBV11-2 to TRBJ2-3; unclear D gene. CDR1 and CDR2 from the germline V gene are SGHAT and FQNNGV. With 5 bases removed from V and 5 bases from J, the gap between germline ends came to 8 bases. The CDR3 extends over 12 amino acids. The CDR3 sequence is CASSVSEDTQYF. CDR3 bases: TGTGCCAGCAGCGTGTCTGAAGATACGCAGTATTTT.

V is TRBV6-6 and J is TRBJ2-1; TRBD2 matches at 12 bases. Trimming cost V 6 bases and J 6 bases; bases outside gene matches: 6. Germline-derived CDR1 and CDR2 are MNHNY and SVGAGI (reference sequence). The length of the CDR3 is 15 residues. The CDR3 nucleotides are TGTGCCAGCAGCATGACTAGCGGGGGCCCCAATGAGCAGTTCTTC. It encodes CASSMTSGGPNEQFF.

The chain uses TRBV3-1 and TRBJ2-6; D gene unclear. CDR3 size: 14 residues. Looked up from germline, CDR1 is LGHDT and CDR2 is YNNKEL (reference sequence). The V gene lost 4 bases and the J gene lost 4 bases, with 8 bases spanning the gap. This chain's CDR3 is CASSRNNGANVLTF. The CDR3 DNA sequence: TGTGCCAGCAGCCGGAATAACGGGGCCAACGTCCTGACTTTC. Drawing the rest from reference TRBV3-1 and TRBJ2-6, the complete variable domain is DTAVSQTPKYLVTQMGNDKSIKCEQNLGHDTMYWYKQDSKKFLKIMFSYNNKELIINETVPNRFSPKSPDKAHLNLHINSLELGDSAVYFCASSRNNGANVLTFGAGSRLTVL.

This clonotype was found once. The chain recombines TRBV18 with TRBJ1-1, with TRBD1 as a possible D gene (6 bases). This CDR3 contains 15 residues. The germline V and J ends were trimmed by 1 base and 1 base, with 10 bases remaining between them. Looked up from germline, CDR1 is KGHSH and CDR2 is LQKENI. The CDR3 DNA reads TGTGCCAGCTCACCACTAGGGACAACGAACACTGAAGCTTTCTTT. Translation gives CASSPLGTTNTEAFF.

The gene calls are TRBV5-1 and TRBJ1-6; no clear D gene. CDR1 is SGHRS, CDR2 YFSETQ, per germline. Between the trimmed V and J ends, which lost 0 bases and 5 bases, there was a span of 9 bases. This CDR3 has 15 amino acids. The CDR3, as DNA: TGCGCCAGCAGCTTGGCGTGGATCGATAATTCACCCCTCCACTTT. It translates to CASSLAWIDNSPLHF.

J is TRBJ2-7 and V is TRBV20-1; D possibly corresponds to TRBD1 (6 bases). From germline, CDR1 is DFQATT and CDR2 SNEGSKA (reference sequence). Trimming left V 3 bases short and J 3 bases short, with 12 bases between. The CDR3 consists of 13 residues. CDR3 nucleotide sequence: TGCAGTGCTAGGGGACACCGGGGCTACGAGCAGTACTTC. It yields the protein CSARGHRGYEQYF.

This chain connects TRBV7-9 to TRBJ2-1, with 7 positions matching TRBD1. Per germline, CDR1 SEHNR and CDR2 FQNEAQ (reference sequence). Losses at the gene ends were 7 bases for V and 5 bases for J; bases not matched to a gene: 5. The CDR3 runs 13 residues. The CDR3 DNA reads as TGTGCCAGCAACCCCGGGACAGACAATGAGCAGTTCTTC. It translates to CASNPGTDNEQFF.

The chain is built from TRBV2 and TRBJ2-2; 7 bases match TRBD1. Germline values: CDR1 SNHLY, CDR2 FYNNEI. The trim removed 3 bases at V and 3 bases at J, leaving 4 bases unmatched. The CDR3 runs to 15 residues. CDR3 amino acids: CASSDRDRDTGELFF. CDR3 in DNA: TGTGCCAGCAGTGATCGAGACAGGGACACCGGGGAGCTGTTTTTT.

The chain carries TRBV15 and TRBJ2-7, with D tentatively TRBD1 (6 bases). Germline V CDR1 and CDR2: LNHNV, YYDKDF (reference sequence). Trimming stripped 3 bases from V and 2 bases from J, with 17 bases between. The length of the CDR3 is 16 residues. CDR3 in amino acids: CATSSLQGLGTYEQYF. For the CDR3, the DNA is TGTGCCACCAGCAGCCTCCAGGGGTTGGGGACCTACGAGCAGTACTTC.

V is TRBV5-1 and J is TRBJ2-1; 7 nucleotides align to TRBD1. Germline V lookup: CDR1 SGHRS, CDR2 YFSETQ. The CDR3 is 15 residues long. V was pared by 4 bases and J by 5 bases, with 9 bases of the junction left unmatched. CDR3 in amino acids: CASSLDRVGNNEQFF. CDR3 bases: TGCGCCAGCAGCCTTGACAGGGTAGGGAACAATGAGCAGTTCTTC.

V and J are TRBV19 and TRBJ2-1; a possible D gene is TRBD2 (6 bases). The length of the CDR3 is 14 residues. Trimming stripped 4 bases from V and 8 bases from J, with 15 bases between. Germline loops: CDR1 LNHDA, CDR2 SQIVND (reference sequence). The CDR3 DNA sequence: TGTGCCAGTAGTACCGGGAGTATCGTATATGAGCAGTTCTTC. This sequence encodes CASSTGSIVYEQFF.

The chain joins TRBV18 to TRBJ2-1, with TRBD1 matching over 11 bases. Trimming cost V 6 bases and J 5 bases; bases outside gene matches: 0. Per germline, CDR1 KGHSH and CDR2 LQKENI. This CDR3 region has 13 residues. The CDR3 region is CASSGQGDNEQFF. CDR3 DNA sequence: TGTGCCAGCTCGGGACAGGGGGACAATGAGCAGTTCTTC.

In nucleotides, the CDR3 is TGTGCCAGCAGCCCCGGGACAGGGGGCTTTGCAACTAATGAAAAACTGTTTTTT. Translation: CASSPGTGGFATNEKLFF. This rearrangement joins TRBV7-9 to TRBJ1-4, with 12 bases that match TRBD1. The germline gives CDR1 SEHNR, CDR2 FQNEAQ (reference sequence). V lost 5 bases, J lost 0 bases, and 7 bases stayed unmatched. The CDR3 is made up of 18 amino acids.

The CDR3 sequence is CASTDQGNTEAFF. In DNA form, the CDR3 reads TGTGCCAGCACCGATCAGGGGAACACTGAAGCTTTCTTT. V is TRBV7-9 and J is TRBJ1-1; a weak D match, TRBD1 (5 bases). CDR3 size: 13 residues. Germline V CDR1 and CDR2: SEHNR, FQNEAQ (reference sequence). The germline V and J ends were trimmed by 7 bases and 1 base, with 10 bases remaining between them.